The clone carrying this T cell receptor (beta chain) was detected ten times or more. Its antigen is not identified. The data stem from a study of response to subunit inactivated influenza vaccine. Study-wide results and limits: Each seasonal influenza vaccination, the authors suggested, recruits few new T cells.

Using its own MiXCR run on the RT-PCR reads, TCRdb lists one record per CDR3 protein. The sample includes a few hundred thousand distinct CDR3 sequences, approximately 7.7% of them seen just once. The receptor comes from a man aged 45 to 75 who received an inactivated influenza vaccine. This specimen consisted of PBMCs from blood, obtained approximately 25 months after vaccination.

CDR3 sequence reads: CSATSGEGDSYNEQFF. The CDR3 DNA reads TGCAGTGCTACTTCAGGTGAGGGGGATTCCTACAATGAGCAGTTCTTC. The rearrangement joins TRBV20-1 to TRBJ2-1; tentative D call: TRBD1 (6 bases). The CDR3 totals 16 residues. CDR1 is DFQATT, CDR2 SNEGSKA, per germline (reference sequence). Trimming removed 4 bases at V and 1 base at J, with 17 bases between.